This is a list of T cell receptor beta chains from one sample in a study of CD8+ T cells in alopecia areata. Clones were sequenced by immunoSEQ multiplex PCR, and TCRdb holds only the in-frame ones, with some missing. The sample holds more than 200,000 clones, under 70% seen once. The sample consisted of CD4+ T cells sorted from blood, taken at week 4, from a patient treated with tofacitinib. The receptors come from a human donor with alopecia areata. The CDR3 runs from the conserved cysteine through the conserved F or W. Each record gives: clone size, D gene, V gene, J gene, CDR3 protein, CDR3 DNA. D genes are given only for firm matches. Part of the rows lack a size; the others show once, few, many or a class for expanded clones.

>few|TRBD1|TRBV7-9|TRBJ1-2
CASSPGTVHYGYTF
TGTGCCAGCAGCCCCGGGACAGTTCATTATGGCTACACCTTC
>-|-|TRBV19|TRBJ2-5
CASSRGQALQETQYF
TGTGCCAGTAGTCGAGGCCAGGCCCTCCAAGAGACCCAGTACTTC
>-|-|TRBV30|TRBJ1-5
CAWRGSSAGNQPQHF
TGTGCCTGGAGGGGCTCATCGGCAGGTAATCAGCCCCAGCATTTT
>-|TRBD2|TRBV5-4|TRBJ2-7
CASSPGLAGGLSSYEQYF
TGTGCCAGCAGCCCGGGACTAGCGGGGGGTCTAAGCTCCTACGAGCAGTACTTC
>few|TRBD1|TRBV30|TRBJ2-3
CAWSRGQATDTQYF
TGTGCCTGGAGTCGTGGACAGGCCACAGATACGCAGTATTTT
>once|-|TRBV4-2|TRBJ2-7
CASSQEKAGEQYF
TGTGCCAGCAGCCAAGAGAAGGCCGGGGAGCAGTACTTC
>few|-|TRBV29-1|TRBJ1-4
CSVRRGNEKLFF
TGCAGCGTTCGTCGGGGTAATGAAAAACTGTTTTTT
>-|-|TRBV25-1|TRBJ1-1
CASSDPTGRAFF
TGTGCCAGCAGTGATCCGACGGGACGAGCTTTCTTT
>-|-|TRBV27|TRBJ1-5
CASTKSWGRGQPQHF
TGTGCCAGCACCAAATCCTGGGGTCGGGGTCAGCCCCAGCATTTT
>-|TRBD1|TRBV7-9|TRBJ2-3
CASSRQGDLADTQYF
TGTGCCAGCAGTCGACAGGGGGATCTCGCAGATACGCAGTATTTT
>-|-|TRBV6-5|TRBJ1-1
CASTFAQGTEAFF
TGTGCCAGCACCTTCGCTCAGGGGACTGAAGCTTTCTTT
>-|-|TRBV18|TRBJ1-1
CASSPPIPNTEAFF
TGTGCCAGCTCACCACCGATCCCTAACACTGAAGCTTTCTTT
>-|-|TRBV18|TRBJ1-1
CASSPGVVVGEAFF
TGTGCCAGCTCACCCGGGGTCGTCGTGGGTGAAGCTTTCTTT
>-|-|TRBV6-5|TRBJ1-1
CASSPTANTEAFF
TGTGCCAGCAGTCCGACAGCGAACACTGAAGCTTTCTTT
>-|TRBD1|TRBV10-3|TRBJ1-2
CAISVSGQVNYGYTF
TGTGCCATCAGTGTATCGGGACAGGTGAACTATGGCTACACCTTC
>-|TRBD1|TRBV29-1|TRBJ2-3
CSVEAGQKMDTQYF
TGCAGCGTTGAAGCGGGACAGAAAATGGATACGCAGTATTTT
>-|TRBD2|TRBV18|TRBJ2-7
CASSPSGGAYEQYF
TGTGCCAGCTCCCCCAGCGGGGGGGCCTACGAGCAGTACTTC
>-|-|TRBV5-1|TRBJ2-5
CASRSVPTVQETQYF
TGCGCCAGCAGGAGCGTCCCGACAGTTCAAGAGACCCAGTACTTC
>-|-|TRBV5-1|TRBJ2-6
CASSLVPSGANVLTF
TGCGCCAGCAGCTTGGTGCCCTCTGGGGCCAACGTCCTGACTTTC
>-|-|TRBV2|TRBJ2-5
CASRSGETQYF
TGTGCCAGCAGGAGCGGGGAGACCCAGTACTTC
>-|TRBD2|TRBV29-1|TRBJ2-5
CSVVPSGGAGETQYF
TGCAGCGTTGTCCCTAGCGGGGGGGCCGGGGAGACCCAGTACTTC
>-|TRBD1|TRBV5-4|TRBJ1-1
CASSPDRGYGNTEAFF
TGTGCCAGCAGCCCTGACAGGGGGTATGGGAACACTGAAGCTTTCTTT
>-|TRBD2|TRBV4-3|TRBJ2-2
CASSQVASGGTGELFF
TGCGCCAGCAGCCAAGTGGCTAGCGGGGGAACCGGGGAGCTGTTTTTT
>-|-|TRBV6-1|TRBJ2-4
CASSESSNGIQYF
TGTGCCAGCAGTGAAAGCTCTAATGGAATTCAGTACTTC
>-|-|TRBV20-1|TRBJ1-1
CSAPRSWEAFF
TGCAGTGCCCCTCGCTCCTGGGAAGCTTTCTTT